This T cell receptor beta chain came from a study of T cells in Graves' hyperthyroidism and ophthalmopathy. The CDR3 regions of TCR beta were amplified from RNA transcripts. HTBI primers were the set used in a first-round RT-PCR of the TCR CDR3. TCRdb re-called the multiplex PCR reads through MiXCR, storing one row per CDR3 protein. The sample lists about 420,000 distinct CDR3 sequences, approximately 13% seen once, with about 5% in the top ten. Germline-derived CDR1 and CDR2 are MNHNS and SASEGT. The CDR3 spans 14 residues. Trimming took 2 bases from V and 4 from J, leaving 10 bases between them. Study-wide results and limits: Most clonotypes expanded in the thyroid (above 0.001) were also present in blood.

This clonotype has ten or more counts. No antigen is known for it. PBMCs were obtained from approximately 10 ml fresh peripheral blood. Material for sequencing was blood. The chain joins TRBV6-1 to TRBJ2-3; D might be TRBD1 (6 bases). The sequence came from a woman younger than 35 with Graves' hyperthyroidism. The CDR3 is CASSEQGLADTQYF. In nucleotides, the CDR3 is TGTGCCAGCAGTGAACAGGGGTTGGCAGATACGCAGTATTTT.